The clone carrying this T cell receptor (beta chain) was counted ten times or more. Antigen specificity is unknown. TCRdb called the 5' RACE reads again in MiXCR, with one record for every CDR3 protein. The data hold around 340,000 distinct CDR3 sequences, with approximately 13% observed a single time. This sample is part of a study of T-cell memory formation after mild COVID-19. Study-level findings and limits: Pre-infection memory held some responding clones, suggesting pre-existing cross-reactive T cells responded.

V lost 4 bases, J lost 7 bases, and 12 bases lay in between. CDR1 SGHKS and CDR2 YYEKEE come from the germline V gene (reference sequence). CDR3 length equals 13 residues. Sample: PBMCs or a T cell subset sorted from them (not recorded which). The receptor was isolated from a man aged 18-30 years who had mild COVID-19 (a few samples of this study predate the infection). Cell type and time point are not known. The genes are TRBV5-5 and TRBJ2-1; the D is unclear. The CDR3 nucleotides read TGTGCCAGCAGCCCCACCCGGCGGAATGAGCAGTTCTTC. Residues: CASSPTRRNEQFF.